These T cell receptor beta chains were read from a single sample in a study of identical twins. TCRdb called the 5' RACE reads again in MiXCR, with one record for every CDR3 protein. The data hold 1.5 million to 2 million distinct CDR3 sequences, with more than 30% observed a single time. The sequenced sample was cord blood. The receptors stem from a newborn girl in good health. The CDR3 runs from the conserved cysteine through the conserved F or W. Each record gives: V gene, D gene, clone size, J gene, CDR3 length, CDR3 DNA, CDR3 protein. D genes are given only for firm matches. Only part of the rows carry a size: once, few, many, or a class if the clone is expanded.

>TRBV27|NA|NA|TRBJ2-1|11
TGTGCCAGCAGTGGCCTCCATGAGCAGTTCTTC
CASSGLHEQFF
>TRBV20-1|TRBD2|NA|TRBJ2-7|16
TGCAGTGCCAGGGCTATGCTAGCGGGGCCCTCCTACGAGCAGTACTTC
CSARAMLAGPSYEQYF
>TRBV5-4|NA|NA|TRBJ2-1|17
TGTGCCAGCAGCTGGGGCCAGGATCCCCTACAGGGCAATGAGCAGTTCTTC
CASSWGQDPLQGNEQFF
>TRBV3-1|NA|NA|TRBJ2-7|13
TGTGCCAGCAGTCAAAACTCTTGGGACGAGCAGTACTTC
CASSQNSWDEQYF
>TRBV6-5|TRBD1|NA|TRBJ1-6|16
TGTGCCAGCAGTTACGGGGACAGCCCTTATAATTCACCCCTCCACTTT
CASSYGDSPYNSPLHF
>TRBV12-3/TRBV12-4|TRBD2|NA|TRBJ2-5|16
TGTGCCAGCAGTTTAGGGAACCCGGGACTAGAAGGGGCCCAGTACTTC
CASSLGNPGLEGAQYF
>TRBV19|NA|NA|TRBJ2-2|14
TGTGCCAGTAGGCCCGGACCAACCACCGGGGAGCTGTTTTTT
CASRPGPTTGELFF
>TRBV28|TRBD1|NA|TRBJ2-1|15
TGTGCCAGCAGTTTACCCGGGACAGGCTCCTACGAGCAGTTCTTC
CASSLPGTGSYEQFF
>TRBV6-5|TRBD2|NA|TRBJ2-1|15
TGTGCCAGCAGTTACGGTAGCGGGAGGGCCGGAGAGCAGTTCTTC
CASSYGSGRAGEQFF
>TRBV20-1|NA|NA|TRBJ1-2|11
TGCAGTGCTATGGGGCGGGGAGGCTACACCTTC
CSAMGRGGYTF
>TRBV20-1|NA|few|TRBJ1-1|13
TGCAGTGCTAGCCTCGGGACGCACACTGAAGCTTTCTTT
CSASLGTHTEAFF
>TRBV6-6|NA|NA|TRBJ2-3|13
TGTGCCAGCTACGATAGAATCACAGATACGCAGTATTTT
CASYDRITDTQYF
>TRBV4-1|NA|NA|TRBJ2-3|16
TGCGCCAGCAGCGTTAATAGGGGGGGTGCCACAGATACGCAGTATTTT
CASSVNRGGATDTQYF
>TRBV3-1|TRBD1|many|TRBJ2-7|15
TGCGCCAGCAGCCAAGAGGGACAGGGATCCTACGAGCAGTACTTC
CASSQEGQGSYEQYF
>TRBV28|NA|many|TRBJ2-7|12
TGTGCCAGCAATGGACCCTCCTACGAGCAGTACTTC
CASNGPSYEQYF
>TRBV12-3/TRBV12-4|TRBD1|few|TRBJ1-2|13
TGTGCCAGCAGTTTCAGGACAGGGGGGACGAACACCTTC
CASSFRTGGTNTF
>TRBV14|NA|NA|TRBJ1-2|14
TGTGCCAGCAGCCAAGAATGGGCAGGGGCTGGCTACACCTTC
CASSQEWAGAGYTF
>TRBV29-1|NA|NA|TRBJ2-4|14
TGCAGCGTTGCGGTTGGAGGAGAGGGAAACATTCAGTACTTC
CSVAVGGEGNIQYF
>TRBV7-9|TRBD1|few|TRBJ1-4|14
TGTGCCAGCAGCCTCAAGGGGGCGAATGAAAAACTGTTTTTT
CASSLKGANEKLFF
>TRBV2|TRBD1|NA|TRBJ1-2|13
TGTGCCAGCATTGCAGGGGGGAACTATGGCTACACCTTC
CASIAGGNYGYTF
>TRBV5-1|NA|few|TRBJ1-1|15
TGCGCCAGCAGCTTGTGGGGGGCGGCGGGCACTGAAGCTTTCTTT
CASSLWGAAGTEAFF
>TRBV28|NA|few|TRBJ1-1|15
TGTGCCAGCAGTTTCTCCGGGAGGGGGAACACTGAAGCTTTCTTT
CASSFSGRGNTEAFF
>TRBV19|NA|NA|TRBJ1-5|13
TGTGCCAGTAGTCAGGGTCTGAGGGTGCCCCAGCATTTT
CASSQGLRVPQHF
>TRBV29-1|NA|NA|TRBJ2-1|13
TGCAGCGTTGCCCCCCTGGGGTCCTACGAGCAGTTCTTC
CSVAPLGSYEQFF
>TRBV12-3/TRBV12-4|TRBD1|few|TRBJ1-2|16
TGTGCCAGCAGTCCCCCCAGGGGGCGCGGTGACTATGGCTACACCTTC
CASSPPRGRGDYGYTF
>TRBV20-1|TRBD2|few|TRBJ2-7|15
TGCAGTGCTAGGGGGAAAAGCGGGGGGGCCTACGAGCAGTACTTC
CSARGKSGGAYEQYF
>TRBV12-5|NA|few|TRBJ2-3|14
TGTGCTAGTGGCAGGGACGCGAGATCAGATACGCAGTATTTT
CASGRDARSDTQYF
>TRBV20-1|NA|NA|TRBJ2-2|16
TGCAGTGCTAGAGAAGGCGGGACATTGAACACCGGGGAGCTGTTTTTT
CSAREGGTLNTGELFF
>TRBV20-1|TRBD2|NA|TRBJ2-1|16
TGCAGTGCCAGAGCCAGCGGGAGGGCCTTTAAGAATGAGCAGTTCTTC
CSARASGRAFKNEQFF
>TRBV3-1|NA|NA|TRBJ1-4|14
TGTGCCAGCAGGCCAGGGATCCCTAATGAAAAACTGTTTTTT
CASRPGIPNEKLFF
>TRBV25-1|NA|NA|TRBJ1-2|13
TGTGCCAGCAATAAGGGGATGAACTATGGCTACACCTTC
CASNKGMNYGYTF
>TRBV20-1|TRBD2|few|TRBJ2-3|14
TGCAGTGAAGGTGGAGCGGGGCACACAGATACGCAGTATTTT
CSEGGAGHTDTQYF
>TRBV12-3/TRBV12-4|NA|NA|TRBJ2-5|14
TGTGCCAGCAGTCCCCAGGGACTTAGGTGGACCCAGTACTTC
CASSPQGLRWTQYF